The 32 T cell receptor beta chains presented below share a single source sample, sequenced in a study of blood T cell repertoires in COVID-19. Only in-frame clones appear in the TCRdb table, and some are missing; sequencing was by immunoSEQ multiplex PCR. The data show 150,000 to 190,000 clones, 80% to 90% seen once. Sample: peripheral blood. The receptors originated from a middle-aged woman with acute or convalescent COVID-19.

The chain has TRBV5-1 and TRBJ1-5, with D possibly TRBD1 on 6 matching bases. With 4 bases removed from V and 5 bases from J, the gap between germline ends came to 16 bases. The CDR3 has 15 amino acids. The germline V gene encodes CDR1 SGHRS and CDR2 YFSETQ. CDR3 DNA sequence: TGCGCCAGCAGCCTGGGCGGGGGCCTGGATCAGCCCCAGCATTTT. Protein: CASSLGGGLDQPQHF.

The V and J genes are TRBV14 and TRBJ1-2; 9 bases line up with TRBD1. Germline-derived CDR1 and CDR2 are SGHDN and FVKESK. CDR3 length: 13 amino acids. V shed 4 bases and J 5 bases; nucleotides not matched to a gene: 2. The CDR3 loop is CASSRDRVYGYTF. The CDR3 DNA reads TGTGCCAGCAGCCGGGACAGGGTTTATGGCTACACCTTC. Full variable domain (missing parts from reference TRBV14 and TRBJ1-2): EAGVTQFPSHSVIEKGQTVTLRCDPISGHDNLYWYRRVMGKEIKFLLHFVKESKQDESGMPNNRFLAERTGGTYSTLKVQPAELEDSGVYFCASSRDRVYGYTFGSGTRLTVV.

The chain uses TRBV13 and TRBJ2-1; 7 positions agree with TRBD2. Germline loops: CDR1 PRHDT, CDR2 FYEKMQ (reference sequence). V trimming: 2 bases; J trimming: 4 bases; junction bases outside the gene matches: 5. The CDR3 spans 15 residues. As DNA, the CDR3 is TGTGCCAGCAGCTTAAGTCCTAGCGGTTACAATGAGCAGTTCTTC. As protein: CASSLSPSGYNEQFF.

This chain uses TRBV29-1 with TRBJ1-4; TRBD1 is a possible D gene (6 bases). Deletions cut 6 bases from V and 7 bases from J, with 12 bases between. The length of the CDR3 is 12 residues. CDR1 and CDR2 (germline): SQVTM, ANQGSEA. The CDR3 DNA sequence: TGCAGCGTAGGGGGTTGGGGTGAAAAACTGTTTTTT. It specifies CSVGGWGEKLFF.

A word on this clone: An end of the junction differs from the germline gene, which may be a read error. The chain uses TRBV7-7 and TRBJ2-1; D remains unclear. This CDR3 is built from 13 residues. CDR1 and CDR2 (germline): SSHAT, FNYEAQ (reference sequence). CDR3 loop: CASSFNAVNEQFF. The CDR3 nucleotides are TGTGCTAGCAGCTTCAACGCGGTTAATGAGCAGTTCTTC.

The chain employs TRBV3-1 (or the pseudogene TRBV3-2) and TRBJ2-3, with 7 nucleotides matching TRBD2. Germline V gives CDR1 LGHDT, CDR2 YNNKEL (reference sequence). CDR3 size: 12 residues. Losses at the gene ends were 3 bases for V and 15 bases for J; bases not matched to a gene: 9. The CDR3, as DNA: TGTGCCAGCAGCCAGTTCCGGACTAGTCTCTATTTT. Translating gives CASSQFRTSLYF.

Comments on this clone: At one end the junction does not follow the germline gene, possibly because of a read error. This chain joins TRBV24-1 and TRBJ2-2; 11 nucleotides line up with TRBD2. The CDR3 is made up of 19 amino acids. Germline loops: CDR1 KGHDR, CDR2 SFDVKD. In nucleotides, the CDR3 is TGTGCCACCAGTGATTTGCCAATTAGCGGGAGGGGGAACACCGGGGAGCTATTTTTT. Translated, it gives CATSDLPISGRGNTGELFF.

This chain links TRBV4-1 with TRBJ1-2, with 8 positions matching TRBD1. Germline V gene sequence: CDR1 MGHRA, CDR2 YSYEKL. V was pared by 1 base and J by 8 bases, with 9 bases of the junction left unmatched. This CDR3 has 15 amino acids. The CDR3: CASSQAPQGASGYTF. The CDR3 DNA reads TGCGCCAGCAGCCAAGCCCCCCAGGGGGCGAGCGGCTACACCTTC.

This rearrangement joins TRBV11-2 to TRBJ2-1, with a possible D match to TRBD1 (6 bases). This CDR3 contains 15 residues. CDR1 is SGHAT and CDR2 is FQNNGV in the germline V gene. V was cut by 7 bases and J by 4 bases, with 17 bases left in between. The DNA of the CDR3 is TGTGCCAGCACCCGACAGGTTTTGGGGTACAATGAGCAGTTCTTC. The encoded protein is CASTRQVLGYNEQFF.

This clone has just one count. CDR3 loop: CASNTGAGANVLTF. The CDR3 nucleotides read TGTGCCAGCAATACAGGGGCTGGGGCCAACGTCCTGACTTTC. This chain joins TRBV2 and TRBJ2-6, with 7 nucleotides matching TRBD1. This CDR3 contains 14 residues. Germline values: CDR1 SNHLY, CDR2 FYNNEI. Trimming removed 7 bases from V and 2 bases from J; junction bases left unmatched: 2.

This clone was seen once. V is TRBV6-4 and J is TRBJ2-1; D is undetermined. Trimming removed 5 bases from V and 6 bases from J, with 8 bases in between. The CDR3 consists of 12 residues. Per the germline V gene, CDR1 is MRHNA and CDR2 is SNTAGT. Here the CDR3 reads CASSPTGNEQFF. The CDR3 coding sequence is TGTGCCAGCAGTCCTACCGGCAATGAGCAGTTCTTC.

The chain recombines TRBV27 with TRBJ1-5; D perhaps matches TRBD1 (6 bases). The CDR3 loop spans 17 amino acids. Germline assignment: CDR1 MNHEY and CDR2 SMNVEV (reference sequence). V was trimmed by 4 bases and J by 5 bases, leaving 21 bases between them. CDR3 protein: CASSSFASWTEDQPQHF. In DNA, the CDR3 is TGTGCCAGCAGTTCTTTTGCCAGTTGGACAGAAGATCAGCCCCAGCATTTT.

This clone appeared a single time. An end of the junction does not agree with germline; a read error may underlie this. The rearrangement links TRBV9 to TRBJ1-2; possibly TRBD1 for D (6 bases). From germline, CDR1 is SGDLS and CDR2 YYNGEE. The CDR3 has 14 residues. The CDR3 loop is CASSPGDRNYGYTF. As DNA, the CDR3 is TGTGCCAGCAGCCCAGGGGACCGTAACTATGGGTACACCTTC. The full variable domain, rest sourced from reference TRBV9 and TRBJ1-2, is DSGVTQTPKHLITATGQRVTLRCSPRSGDLSVYWYQQSLDQGLQFLIQYYNGEERAKGNILERFSAQQFPDLHSELNLSSLELGDSALYFCASSPGDRNYGYTFGSGTRLTVV.

The chain uses TRBV5-1 and TRBJ2-7; 9 positions match TRBD2. This CDR3 has 16 amino acids. The ends lost 4 bases at V and 1 base at J; junction bases unmatched: 9. The germline CDR1 and CDR2 sequences are SGHRS and YFSETQ. The CDR3 here is CASSPSLSGGSYEQYF. DNA for the CDR3: TGCGCCAGCAGCCCCAGCCTTAGCGGGGGATCCTACGAGCAGTACTTC.

The V call is TRBV13, the J call TRBJ1-2; 10 bases map to TRBD1. Per germline, CDR1 PRHDT and CDR2 FYEKMQ (reference sequence). The CDR3 is made up of 15 amino acids. V was clipped by 0 bases and J by 4 bases; unmatched bases: 2. The CDR3 loop is CASSLGGQGFYGYTF. The CDR3 DNA reads as TGTGCCAGCAGCTTAGGGGGACAGGGGTTCTATGGCTACACCTTC. The full variable domain, its missing parts supplied by reference TRBV13 and TRBJ1-2, is AAGVIQSPRHLIKEKRETATLKCYPIPRHDTVYWYQQGPGQDPQFLISFYEKMQSDKGSIPDRFSAQQFSDYHSELNMSSLELGDSALYFCASSLGGQGFYGYTFGSGTRLTVV.

This clone was picked up a small number of times. This chain links TRBV7-7 with TRBJ2-1; no clear D gene. The CDR3 extends over 13 amino acids. Germline V CDR1 and CDR2: SSHAT, FNYEAQ (reference sequence). The V end lost 2 bases, the J end lost 7 bases, and 9 bases lay between the germline ends. The CDR3 DNA sequence: TGTGCCAGCAGCTTATGGGTCGGGAATGAGCAGTTCTTC. Residues: CASSLWVGNEQFF.

The V call is TRBV25-1, the J call TRBJ2-1; 7 bases are a match to TRBD2. Germline V gene lookup returns CDR1 MGHDK and CDR2 SYGVNS. The CDR3 spans 18 residues. With V trimmed by 2 bases and J by 6 bases, 16 bases remained unmatched. The CDR3 nucleotides are TGTGCCAGCAGTGAAATGAGCGGGACCTCCAAAACCAGCAATGAGCAGTTCTTC. Its translation is CASSEMSGTSKTSNEQFF.

This chain connects TRBV9 to TRBJ2-3; 11 bases are shared with TRBD2. This CDR3 is 16 amino acids long. CDR1 and CDR2 from the germline V gene are SGDLS and YYNGEE. V was pared by 0 bases and J by 5 bases, with 5 bases of the junction left unmatched. The CDR3 DNA is TGTGCCAGCAGCGTAGGTAGCGGGGGGGCCAGAGATACGCAGTATTTT. Translated: CASSVGSGGARDTQYF.

The rearrangement links TRBV18 to TRBJ1-5; TRBD1 matches 8 bases. V shed 2 bases and J 3 bases; nucleotides not matched to a gene: 6. The CDR3 loop spans 16 amino acids. CDR1 and CDR2 (germline): KGHSH, LQKENI. The CDR3 region has the DNA TGTGCCAGCTCACCAAGTAGGACAGGGCTCAATCAGCCCCAGCATTTT. It specifies CASSPSRTGLNQPQHF.

This chain connects TRBV4-1 to TRBJ2-3; 7 bases map to TRBD2. Germline CDR1 MGHRA, CDR2 YSYEKL. The CDR3 consists of 18 residues. V was clipped by 3 bases and J by 0 bases; unmatched bases: 12. The CDR3 sequence is CASSQIPFLGGSTDTQYF. Here the CDR3 DNA reads TGCGCCAGCAGCCAGATCCCCTTCTTGGGGGGGAGCACAGATACGCAGTATTTT.

This clone showed up just a few times. This chain joins TRBV19 and TRBJ1-3; the match to TRBD1 covers 9 bases. V lost 7 bases to trimming and J lost 2 bases; unmatched junction nucleotides: 9. Germline V CDR1 and CDR2: LNHDA, SQIVND (reference sequence). CDR3 length: 16 amino acids. CDR3 region: CASTRRTGATGNTIYF. Written as DNA, the CDR3 is TGTGCCAGTACCAGGCGGACAGGGGCTACTGGAAACACCATATATTTT.

V is TRBV27 and J is TRBJ1-6; 10 nucleotides line up with TRBD1. The trim removed 5 bases at V and 11 bases at J, leaving 6 bases unmatched. The germline gives CDR1 MNHEY, CDR2 SMNVEV (reference sequence). CDR3 length: 14 residues. The CDR3 here is CASSLTGGLAPLHF. The CDR3 DNA reads as TGTGCCAGCAGTCTGACAGGGGGCCTGGCACCCCTCCACTTT.

V gene TRBV29-1 combines with J gene TRBJ2-1; 8 bases agree with TRBD1. The CDR3 contains 17 residues. J was trimmed by 2 bases and V by 6 bases; bases with no gene match: 15. CDR1 and CDR2 (germline): SQVTM, ANQGSEA. Here the CDR3 reads CSVRGQGSPKTYNEQFF. The CDR3 DNA is TGCAGCGTACGAGGACAGGGAAGCCCCAAGACCTACAATGAGCAGTTCTTC.

The chain employs TRBV5-8 and TRBJ1-5; D gene unclear. CDR1 is SGHTS, CDR2 YDEGEE, per germline. The V gene lost 1 base and the J gene lost 0 bases, with 11 bases spanning the gap. The CDR3 extends over 16 amino acids. The CDR3 here is CASSLQQWYSNQPQHF. CDR3 nucleotides: TGTGCCAGCAGCTTGCAACAATGGTATAGCAATCAGCCCCAGCATTTT.

This clone is a singleton in its sample. CDR3 bases: TGTGCCAGCAGCCAGGGACTAGCGCTTGATACGCAGTATTTT. Encoded protein: CASSQGLALDTQYF. The chain uses TRBV25-1 and TRBJ2-3; 10 bases map to TRBD2. The germline gives CDR1 MGHDK, CDR2 SYGVNS. V lost 6 bases, J lost 6 bases, and 6 bases stayed unmatched. The CDR3 length is 14 residues. Complete variable domain (other parts from reference TRBV25-1 and TRBJ2-3): EADIYQTPRYLVIGTGKKITLECSQTMGHDKMYWYQQDPGMELHLIHYSYGVNSTEKGDLSSESTVSRIRTEHFPLTLESARPSHTSQYLCASSQGLALDTQYFGPGTRLTVL.

This sequence joins TRBV6-1 and TRBJ2-7, with D possibly matching TRBD1 (6 bases). This CDR3 has 16 amino acids. CDR1 and CDR2 from the germline V gene are MNHNS and SASEGT. Trimming shortened V by 3 bases and J by 4 bases, and 19 bases separated the two germline ends. This CDR3 reads CASSDKPRTGLYEQYF. The CDR3 DNA reads TGTGCCAGCAGTGACAAACCCCGAACAGGGTTGTACGAGCAGTACTTC.

V gene TRBV6-5 combines with J gene TRBJ1-2; 9 bases are a match to TRBD1. This CDR3 has 15 amino acids. V lost 5 bases to trimming and J lost 4 bases; unmatched junction nucleotides: 8. The V gene's germline CDR1 is MNHEY and CDR2 SVGAGI. Here the CDR3 DNA reads TGTGCCAGCAGTAGCTACAGGGGGCAAATCTATGGCTACACCTTC. It specifies CASSSYRGQIYGYTF.

The rearrangement uses TRBV7-3 and TRBJ2-3; tentative D call: TRBD2 (6 bases). CDR1 and CDR2 from the germline V gene are SGHTA and FQGTGA. The CDR3 sequence is 12 residues long. Trimming shortened V by 5 bases and J by 9 bases, and 12 bases separated the two germline ends. CDR3 DNA sequence: TGTGCCAGCAGCCTGGGGGGAAACACGCAGTATTTT. Its translation is CASSLGGNTQYF.

V is TRBV2 and J is TRBJ2-3, with D unresolved. Per the germline V gene, CDR1 is SNHLY and CDR2 is FYNNEI. This CDR3 has 16 residues. Trimming took off 7 bases at V and 0 bases at J, with 17 bases between the two ends. CDR3 in amino acids: CASITARRTSTDTQYF. The DNA of the CDR3 is TGTGCCAGCATCACAGCTCGCCGAACTAGCACAGATACGCAGTATTTT.

The rearrangement joins TRBV15 to TRBJ2-2, with TRBD1 matching over 7 bases. Germline CDR1 is LNHNV and CDR2 is YYDKDF (reference sequence). The CDR3 consists of 16 residues. With V trimmed by 3 bases and J by 3 bases, 7 bases remained unmatched. This chain's CDR3 is CATSSYRGRDTGELFF. The CDR3, as DNA: TGTGCCACCAGCAGTTACAGGGGACGGGACACCGGGGAGCTGTTTTTT.

The CDR3 here is CATSRQSNTGELFF. CDR3 DNA: TGTGCCACCAGCAGACAGTCGAACACCGGGGAGCTGTTTTTT. V usage is TRBV15 and J usage is TRBJ2-2; the D is unclear. CDR1 is LNHNV, CDR2 YYDKDF, per germline (reference sequence). CDR3 length equals 14 residues. The germline V and J ends were trimmed by 2 bases and 0 bases, with 4 bases remaining between them.

CDR3 amino acids: CASSYYGAFTNQPQHF. The DNA for the CDR3 is TGTGCCAGCAGTTACTATGGGGCCTTCACCAATCAGCCCCAGCATTTT. The chain combines TRBV6-5 with TRBJ1-5, with a possible D match to TRBD1 (5 bases). Between the trimmed V and J ends, which lost 1 base and 3 bases, there was a span of 13 bases. Germline values: CDR1 MNHEY, CDR2 SVGAGI. The CDR3 extends over 16 amino acids.